The present TCR beta chain was sequenced within a study of blood T cell repertoires in COVID-19. Generated by immunoSEQ multiplex PCR, the TCRdb table keeps only in-frame clones and is missing some. This sample has some 270,000 clones, with 75% to 90% found just once. V gave up 2 bases and J gave up 9 bases, with 5 bases separating them. The CDR3 covers 11 residues. Germline V gene data show CDR1 as MDHEN and CDR2 as SYDVKM. Participant-given clinical history determined each cohort assignment. This sequence was found in a woman in her thirties or forties who had been exposed to COVID-19. The rearrangement links TRBV28 to TRBJ2-1; D uncertain. Sequencing was done on a sample of PBMCs or T cells enriched from blood (not recorded which). CDR3 region: CASSLRLEQFF. The CDR3 coding sequence is TGTGCCAGCAGTTTACGACTTGAGCAGTTCTTC.